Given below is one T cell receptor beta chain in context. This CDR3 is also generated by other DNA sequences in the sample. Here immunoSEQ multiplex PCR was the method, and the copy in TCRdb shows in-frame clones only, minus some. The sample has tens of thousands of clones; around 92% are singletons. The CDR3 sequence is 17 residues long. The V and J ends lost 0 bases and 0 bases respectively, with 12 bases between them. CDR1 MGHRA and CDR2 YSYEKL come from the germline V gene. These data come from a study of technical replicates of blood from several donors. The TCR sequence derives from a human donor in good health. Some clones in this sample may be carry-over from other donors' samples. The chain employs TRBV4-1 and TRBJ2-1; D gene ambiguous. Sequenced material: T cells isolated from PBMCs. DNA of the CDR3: TGCGCCAGCAGCCAAGATCGCGCTAGGAGCTCCTACAATGAGCAGTTCTTC. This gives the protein CASSQDRARSSYNEQFF.